The present T cell receptor beta chain was sequenced within a study of CD8+ T cells in alopecia areata. Study-wide results and caveats: In lesional scalp, particularly from alopecia totalis/universalis, clonality was higher than in normal scalp.

In regard to this clone: Its antigen is still unknown. Germline and genes here are mouse. The observed sequence ends 3 residues before the CDR3 terminus, with the missing tail filled in from the germline J gene. Other nucleotide sequences from this sample produce the same CDR3.

Markers including CD4, CD8alpha, NKG2D and NKG2ACE guided sorting of pooled cutaneous lymph node cells. The CDR3 runs to 15 residues. The germline V and J ends were trimmed by 2 bases and 1 base, with 7 bases remaining between them. Germline CDR1 and CDR2: NNHDY and SYVADS. RNA extraction and reverse transcription yielded cDNA as sequencing template. Assay used: immunoSEQ multiplex PCR; TCRdb lists only in-frame clones, some missing. The sample includes more than 250,000 clones, none of them occurring once. This chain uses TRBV13-3 with TRBJ1-6; tentative D call: TRBD1 (6 bases). TRBJ1-6 carries the ORF label, with uncertain function. The receptor was derived from a C3H/HeJ mouse with alopecia areata. The mouse line has the MHC haplotype H2-k. The material sequenced was CD4+ T cells sorted from a lymph node. The CDR3 protein is CASSDQGSYNSPLYF. The covered CDR3 bases are TGTGCCAGCAGTGACCAGGGGTCCTATAATTCGCCC.